This T cell receptor beta chain was profiled in a study of tumour-infiltrating T cells in Burkitt lymphoma. TCRdb's copy holds only in-frame clones and misses some; the assay was immunoSEQ multiplex PCR. The data show 14,000 or so clones, with approximately 29% seen just once and about 6% held by the top ten. Sequencing input: tumor tissue. The receptor comes from a human donor with diffuse large B-cell lymphoma.

The CDR3 coding sequence is TGTGCCAGCAGTGAATTTGGGAGCTCGGGGGGCTACACCTTC. Its translation: CASSEFGSSGGYTF. The chain recombines TRBV25-1 with TRBJ1-2; D not resolved. Germline V gene lookup returns CDR1 MGHDK and CDR2 SYGVNS. This CDR3 region has 14 residues. Trimming removed 1 base from V and 8 bases from J, with 14 bases in between.